Sequencing of this TCR beta chain was carried out in a study of a mutant IDH1 vaccine in newly diagnosed glioma (dated by TCRdb to about 2021). Context from the whole study: In the chemotherapy-containing groups, vaccination started alongside temozolomide cycles, whereas in patients who had radiotherapy alone it started 4-6 weeks after radiotherapy. Of the 25 to 40 patients who were treated, about 62% were male and around 40% were female, and the mean age was approximately 40 years. Prior to enrollment, standard therapy consisting of radiotherapy alone, temozolomide alone, or radiochemotherapy with temozolomide had been administered to patients, with the combination being received by most patients. The week-35 safety follow-up was designated visit V12, and the week-47 end of study was designated visit V13. Six visits were used for peripheral blood collection: V03 (baseline), V05, V07, V10, V12 and V13. For exploratory analyses, longitudinal TCRB deep sequencing was carried out in roughly 25 treated patients wherever samples were available.

The sample's time point, from its label and the paper: week 35, safety follow-up. Every vaccine dose consisted of 300 ug of a 20-mer mutant IDH1 peptide in Montanide, administered subcutaneously together with topical imiquimod. Across visits V03 through V10, patients got a total of eight vaccinations, given in weeks 1, 3, 5, 7, 11, 15, 19 and 23. Donors had newly diagnosed WHO grade 3 or 4 IDH1-mutant astrocytomas with loss of nuclear ATRX. The samples were drawn from NOA16, a multicentre, single-arm, open-label phase I trial in Germany that tested a mutant IDH1 peptide vaccine in humans for the first time. The DNeasy Blood and Tissue Kit was used to extract genomic DNA from EDTA blood for TCRB sequencing. Notes on this clone: Its antigen remains unidentified. Base qualities are not provided; no much larger clone lies one nucleotide away.

The library was made by the immunoSEQ multiplex PCR assay. Rearranged TCR beta chain sequences were amplified using the hsTCRB Kit according to the manufacturer's protocol. An Illumina MiSeq was used to sequence the TCRB libraries. The paper's data handling went like this. The proprietary platform of the kit vendor was used for demultiplexing, trimming and gene mapping. TCRdb obtained this table from immuneACCESS and retained in-frame rearrangements with V and J assigned. These tables miss some clones; where compared with another copy, unresolved V genes account for less than half of the shortfall, and the remainder is unexplained. V and J calls and clone size are as listed in that table; D and trimming were resolved from the DNA. The sample records about 32,000 clones, just under 80% of which are singletons. Clones ranked in the top ten supply roughly 3.2% of the sample. Including cysteine and phenylalanine, the CDR3 has 18 amino acids. The kept DNA is CDR3 alone, 54 bases in frame from the first base.

What the work shows at the level of the full study, not this receptor alone: PBMC samples for TCRB deep sequencing were selected based on availability. No apparent relationship was observed between pseudoprogression and alterations in the top peripheral T cell clonotypes detected by TCRB sequencing. The authors stated that sample limitations prevented analyses of patient blood samples from being reproduced. Vaccine-induced immune responses across multiple MHC alleles were detected in 90% to 95% of patients.

The chain couples TRBV21-1 to TRBJ1-3; TRBD1, the table's D call, lacks a check against the DNA. TRBV21-1 is designated a pseudogene. The sequences come from PBMCs, collected from a glioma patient whose treatment included an IDH1 peptide vaccine. This TCR was recovered from a man aged 40-50 years with glioma. Some clones in this sample may be carry-over from other donors' samples. The CDR3 protein sequence reads: CASSSPGHRESSGNTIYF. The DNA reads TGTGCCAGCAGCAGCCCGGGACACCGTGAGAGCTCTGGAAACACCATATATTTT.